These T cell receptor beta chains were read from a single sample in a study of cytomegalovirus exposure and HLA in healthy donors. The protocol was immunoSEQ multiplex PCR, while the TCRdb copy is restricted to in-frame clones and leaves out a portion. The sample carries under 200,000 clones, 79% recorded once. The material sequenced was PBMCs. The receptors were gathered from a woman aged 45-65 years in good health and CMV-seronegative. Each CDR3 is given without its conserved first and last residue.

13,TRBV9,TRBJ2-3,ASSATSQNTDTQY
13,TRBV4-3,TRBJ1-4,ASSQDGSGGEKLF
11,TRBV6-5,TRBJ2-5,ASSSTLWETQY
13,TRBV28,TRBJ1-3,ASSTPRSSGNTIY
13,TRBV28,TRBJ2-2,ASTPGGTVTGELF
13,TRBV7-2,TRBJ2-7,ASSSRFTRGYEQY
11,TRBV30,TRBJ1-3,ARGLGNGNTIY
11,TRBV28,TRBJ2-2,ASRWGLTGELF
12,TRBV6-5,TRBJ2-1,ATHGGGLYNEQF
14,TRBV19,TRBJ2-2,ASSIGHTIDTGELF
13,TRBV7-9,TRBJ1-5,SSSLLGSPNQPQH
9,TRBV19,TRBJ1-6,ASSTRGPLH
10,TRBV5-4,TRBJ2-1,ASSLQNNEQF